These 28 T cell receptor beta chains came from one sample sequenced in a study of blood T cell repertoires in COVID-19 (dated by TCRdb to 2018 to 2020). Library preparation was by the immunoSEQ multiplex PCR assay. TCRdb retrieved this table from immuneACCESS and kept in-frame rearrangements only. Not all clones are present; in checked studies, unresolved V genes account for under half, and no reason is known for the remainder. In all, the sample holds 200,000 to 250,000 clones, and 87% of those were seen once. The ten largest clones represent 11% of the sample. Sequencing input: PBMCs or T cells enriched from blood (not recorded which). The receptor source for this set is a man in his thirties or forties who had recovered from COVID-19.

J is TRBJ1-2 and V is TRBV6-5; no clear D gene. This CDR3 contains 15 residues. The germline V and J ends were trimmed by 0 bases and 3 bases, with 11 bases remaining between them. Germline V gives CDR1 MNHEY, CDR2 SVGAGI. The CDR3 DNA sequence: TGTGCCAGCAGTTACTCGATACCGGACTACTATGGCTACACCTTC. Encoded protein: CASSYSIPDYYGYTF.

J is TRBJ2-7 and V is TRBV4-1; a possible D gene is TRBD1 (7 bases). V lost 4 bases and J lost 4, with 26 bases in between. The CDR3 has 18 amino acids. From germline, CDR1 is MGHRA and CDR2 YSYEKL. The CDR3 spells CASSPGGHRGPSGYEQYF. DNA for the CDR3: TGCGCCAGCAGCCCAGGGGGGCACCGGGGCCCCTCCGGGTACGAGCAGTACTTC.

The chain carries TRBV5-4 and TRBJ2-7, with 10 bases lining up with TRBD2. Germline CDR1 and CDR2: SGHNT and YYREEE (reference sequence). V was clipped by 0 bases and J by 4 bases; unmatched bases: 10. The length of the CDR3 is 17 residues. The CDR3 nucleotides are TGTGCCAGCAGCTTGGAGTCTAGCGGGAGCGGTAGATACGAGCAGTACTTC. Residues: CASSLESSGSGRYEQYF.

This clone was seen a few times. This chain connects TRBV5-1 to TRBJ2-1, with TRBD1 matching 8 bases. The junction had 7 bases not matched to a gene; V was cut back by 0 bases and J by 8 bases. The CDR3 is 15 residues long. Germline V gives CDR1 SGHRS, CDR2 YFSETQ. CDR3 region: CASSLGDRFSDEQFF. CDR3 sequence (DNA): TGCGCCAGCAGCTTGGGGGACAGGTTCTCTGATGAGCAGTTCTTC.

The chain uses TRBV28 and TRBJ2-5; D gene unclear. Germline CDR1 reads MDHEN; CDR2 reads SYDVKM. CDR3 length: 14 residues. The V end lost 6 bases, the J end lost 2 bases, and 13 bases lay between the germline ends. CDR3 in DNA: TGTGCCAGCAGCGTTCCGGTCCGTCAAGAGACCCAGTACTTC. Its protein is CASSVPVRQETQYF.

The rearrangement uses TRBV6-1 and TRBJ2-5; D perhaps matches TRBD2 (5 bases). V gave up 1 base and J gave up 3 bases, with 9 bases separating them. Looked up from germline, CDR1 is MNHNS and CDR2 is SASEGT. The CDR3 sequence is 14 residues long. The CDR3 loop reads CASSEGGREETQYF. In DNA form, the CDR3 reads TGTGCCAGCAGTGAAGGAGGGCGGGAAGAGACCCAGTACTTC.

The chain links TRBV7-9 to TRBJ2-7; D possibly corresponds to TRBD1 (5 bases). Germline loops: CDR1 SEHNR, CDR2 FQNEAQ (reference sequence). The length of the CDR3 is 15 residues. The germline V and J ends were trimmed by 5 bases and 7 bases, with 21 bases remaining between them. CDR3 nucleotide sequence: TGTGCCAGCAGCCCCGCCCTCAGTGGGGCGAGAGAGCAGTACTTC. Translating it yields CASSPALSGAREQYF.

The rearrangement links TRBV18 to TRBJ2-7, with 9 positions matching TRBD2. Germline V gives CDR1 KGHSH, CDR2 LQKENI. V gave up 4 bases and J gave up 6 bases; unmatched junction bases: 10. The CDR3 has 15 residues. The CDR3: CASSRQREARGEQYF. The CDR3 coding sequence is TGTGCCAGCTCACGCCAGCGGGAGGCCCGCGGCGAGCAGTACTTC. Looking up the rest from reference TRBV18 and TRBJ2-7 gives the full variable domain: NAGVMQNPRHLVRRRGQEARLRCSPMKGHSHVYWYRQLPEEGLKFMVYLQKENIIDESGMPKERFSAEFPKEGPSILRIQQVVRGDSAAYFCASSRQREARGEQYFGPGTRLTVT.

The V gene is TRBV5-4, the J gene TRBJ2-3; maybe TRBD2 (6 bases). This CDR3 is built from 14 residues. The germline V and J ends were trimmed by 4 bases and 0 bases, with 9 bases remaining between them. Germline CDR1 and CDR2: SGHNT and YYREEE (reference sequence). CDR3 DNA sequence: TGTGCCAGCAGCCCCGGGGGAAGCACAGATACGCAGTATTTT. This gives the protein CASSPGGSTDTQYF. Using reference TRBV5-4 and TRBJ2-3 for the parts outside the CDR3, the full variable domain is ETGVTQSPTHLIKTRGQQVTLRCSSQSGHNTVSWYQQALGQGPQFIFQYYREEENGRGNFPPRFSGLQFPNYSSELNVNALELDDSALYLCASSPGGSTDTQYFGPGTRLTVL.

The J gene is TRBJ2-7, the V gene TRBV18; the D is unclear. V was shortened by 3 bases and J by 3 bases, with 15 bases between the two germline ends. The CDR3 totals 15 residues. Germline CDR1 is KGHSH and CDR2 is LQKENI. The CDR3 region is CASSPSPGPVYEQYF. CDR3 DNA: TGTGCCAGCTCACCCTCCCCAGGCCCTGTCTACGAGCAGTACTTC.

The chain has TRBV7-9 and TRBJ2-1; 8 bases align to TRBD2. V shed 10 bases and J 7 bases; nucleotides not matched to a gene: 6. Germline V lookup: CDR1 SEHNR, CDR2 FQNEAQ (reference sequence). This CDR3 comprises 12 residues. CDR3 sequence: CAIPLAGNEQFF. CDR3 nucleotides: TGTGCCATCCCCCTAGCGGGTAATGAGCAGTTCTTC.

J is TRBJ2-3 and V is TRBV7-2; TRBD2 matches at 8 bases. Germline assignment: CDR1 SGHTA and CDR2 FQGNSA. V shed 8 bases, J shed 0 bases, and the junction held 7 bases outside the gene matches. The CDR3 is 15 residues long. The CDR3 loop reads CASRRGGLSTDTQYF. In nucleotides, the CDR3 is TGTGCCAGCCGACGGGGGGGACTAAGCACAGATACGCAGTATTTT.

The chain has TRBV7-2 and TRBJ2-3, with 7 positions matching TRBD1. The CDR3 covers 15 residues. Germline V lookup: CDR1 SGHTA, CDR2 FQGNSA. The V segment lost 4 bases and the J segment 2 bases; nucleotides outside the gene matches: 6. The CDR3 region is CASSSGQIYTDTQYF. CDR3 coding DNA: TGTGCCAGCAGCTCGGGACAGATTTACACAGATACGCAGTATTTT.

The J gene is TRBJ1-2, the V gene TRBV28, with 10 bases identical to TRBD1. CDR3 size: 14 residues. Germline CDR1 MDHEN, CDR2 SYDVKM. The J segment lost 2 bases and the V segment lost 5 bases, leaving 2 bases of the junction unmatched. The CDR3 region is CASSQGQGNYGYTF. The CDR3 DNA reads as TGTGCCAGCAGTCAGGGACAGGGGAACTATGGCTACACCTTC.

The V and J genes are TRBV24-1 and TRBJ2-1; 14 positions match TRBD2. Germline loops: CDR1 KGHDR, CDR2 SFDVKD. Trimming cost V 4 bases and J 3 bases; bases outside gene matches: 4. This CDR3 contains 17 residues. DNA for the CDR3: TGTGCCACCAGTGACACCGGGACTAGCGGGAGCTACAATGAGCAGTTCTTC. Translated, it gives CATSDTGTSGSYNEQFF.

The genes are TRBV27 and TRBJ1-6, with 10 bases fitting TRBD1. Germline trimming cut 8 bases from V and 9 bases from J; bases unmatched to any gene: 10. Germline loops: CDR1 MNHEY, CDR2 SMNVEV (reference sequence). This CDR3 contains 15 residues. CDR3 amino acids: CASGPRTGGSSPLHF. The CDR3 coding sequence is TGTGCCAGCGGACCTAGGACAGGGGGTAGTTCACCCCTCCACTTT.

The chain links TRBV7-9 to TRBJ2-1, with D perhaps TRBD2 (5 bases). Trimming took 3 bases from V and 7 from J, leaving 13 bases between them. The CDR3 runs 14 residues. From germline, CDR1 is SEHNR and CDR2 FQNEAQ (reference sequence). The CDR3 bases are TGTGCCAGCAGCTTCGGTCTAGCTCTAAATGAGCAGTTCTTC. Its protein product is CASSFGLALNEQFF.

The CDR3 protein is CASSPRTAYGYTF. Here the CDR3 DNA reads TGTGCCAGCAGCCCAAGGACAGCCTATGGCTACACCTTC. V and J are TRBV5-6 and TRBJ1-2; the D gene is possibly TRBD1 (6 bases). V lost 4 bases to trimming and J lost 4 bases, with 11 bases between them. The CDR3 totals 13 residues. Germline V CDR1 and CDR2: SGHDT, YYEEEE.

This chain connects TRBV27 to TRBJ1-2; D may be TRBD1 (5 bases). The V gene's germline CDR1 is MNHEY and CDR2 SMNVEV (reference sequence). The CDR3 loop spans 14 amino acids. V lost 3 bases and J lost 8, with 16 bases in between. The CDR3 region has the DNA TGTGCCAGCAGTTTTGGGGCGTCAGGGCGGGGCTACACCTTC. Amino acids: CASSFGASGRGYTF.

Remarks on this clone: This same CDR3 is encoded by further DNA sequences in the sample. This sequence joins TRBV9 and TRBJ1-6; no clear D gene. CDR3 size: 14 residues. Germline V gene sequence: CDR1 SGDLS, CDR2 YYNGEE. V lost 0 bases to trimming and J lost 7 bases, with 8 bases between them. The CDR3 protein is CASSVGRTNSPLHF. CDR3 DNA sequence: TGTGCCAGCAGCGTAGGCAGAACAAATTCACCCCTCCACTTT.

The chain employs TRBV3-1 (or the pseudogene TRBV3-2) and TRBJ1-6, with no clear D. V lost 1 base, J lost 10 bases, and 8 bases lay in between. Germline V gene sequence: CDR1 LGHDT, CDR2 YNNKEL (reference sequence). This CDR3 is built from 13 residues. CDR3 bases: TGTGCCAGCAGCCAAGGCGTTCGGTCACCCCTCCACTTT. Amino acid sequence: CASSQGVRSPLHF.

This chain connects TRBV3-1 (or the pseudogene TRBV3-2) to TRBJ2-3; 12 bases fit TRBD2. The V gene end was trimmed by 0 bases and the J gene end by 3 bases; junction bases not matched to a gene: 7. This CDR3 has 18 residues. CDR1 LGHDT and CDR2 YNNKEL come from the germline V gene (reference sequence). CDR3 in DNA: TGTGCCAGCAGCCAAGATCCGGCTAGCGGGGGGGCAACAGATACGCAGTATTTT. Translating it yields CASSQDPASGGATDTQYF.

This rearrangement joins TRBV21-1 to TRBJ2-5; the table's D call of TRBD1 was not tested on the DNA. TRBV21-1 is a documented pseudogene. This CDR3 has 17 amino acids. CDR3 DNA: TGTGCCAGCAGCAAAGAGAAATTGGACAGGGGGAAGAGAACCCAGTACTTC. This translates into CASSKEKLDRGKRTQYF.

The V gene is TRBV7-6, the J gene TRBJ2-1; 10 nucleotides match TRBD2. The CDR3 totals 18 residues. J was trimmed by 1 base and V by 1 base; bases with no gene match: 7. Germline CDR1 reads SGHVS; CDR2 reads FNYEAQ. The CDR3 sequence is CASSLVDSGGPSYNEQFF. The CDR3 DNA follows: TGTGCCAGCAGCTTAGTGGATAGCGGGGGGCCTTCCTACAATGAGCAGTTCTTC.

J is TRBJ1-6 and V is TRBV9; 7 bases agree with TRBD1. J gave up 5 bases and V 7 bases, and 3 bases lay outside the gene matches. Germline V gene sequence: CDR1 SGDLS, CDR2 YYNGEE. The length of the CDR3 is 13 residues. The CDR3 reads CASHGQDNSPLHF. The CDR3 coding sequence is TGTGCCAGCCACGGACAGGATAATTCACCCCTCCACTTT. Looking up the rest from reference TRBV9 and TRBJ1-6 gives the full variable domain: DSGVTQTPKHLITATGQRVTLRCSPRSGDLSVYWYQQSLDQGLQFLIQYYNGEERAKGNILERFSAQQFPDLHSELNLSSLELGDSALYFCASHGQDNSPLHFGNGTRLTVT.

The chain combines TRBV5-1 with TRBJ2-3, with 14 bases identical to TRBD2. Germline V CDR1 and CDR2: SGHRS, YFSETQ. This CDR3 comprises 17 residues. V shed 4 bases, J shed 6 bases, and the junction held 10 bases outside the gene matches. The CDR3 nucleotides read TGCGCCAGCAGCGGCGGGACTAGCGGGAGTAAAACGGATACGCAGTATTTT. Translated, it gives CASSGGTSGSKTDTQYF.

V and J are TRBV7-9 and TRBJ2-1, with D perhaps matching TRBD1 (6 bases). CDR3 length: 14 amino acids. V dropped 6 bases and J dropped 4 bases, with 13 bases sitting between them. CDR1 SEHNR and CDR2 FQNEAQ come from the germline V gene (reference sequence). The CDR3 sequence: CASSLQGAYNEQFF. The DNA of the CDR3 is TGTGCCAGCAGTTTACAGGGTGCATACAATGAGCAGTTCTTC. Supplemented by reference TRBV7-9 and TRBJ2-1, the full variable domain reads DTGVSQNPRHKITKRGQNVTFRCDPISEHNRLYWYRQTLGQGPEFLTYFQNEAQLEKSRLLSDRFSAERPKGSFSTLEIQRTEQGDSAMYLCASSLQGAYNEQFFGPGTRLTVL.

The chain has TRBV19 and TRBJ1-1; D gene unclear. CDR3 length equals 14 residues. V dropped 5 bases and J dropped 0 bases, with 10 bases sitting between them. The germline gives CDR1 LNHDA, CDR2 SQIVND (reference sequence). For the CDR3, the DNA is TGTGCCAGTAGTGCAGCAGGTCTGAACACTGAAGCTTTCTTT. Its protein product is CASSAAGLNTEAFF.